This T cell receptor (beta chain) is drawn from a study of cytomegalovirus exposure and HLA in healthy donors. The germline gives CDR1 SQVTM, CDR2 ANQGSEA. V lost 4 bases to trimming and J lost 1 base, with 11 bases between them. The CDR3 runs 14 residues. Amplification used 60 Vbeta primers and 13 Jbeta primers. TCRdb's copy holds only in-frame clones and misses some; the assay was immunoSEQ multiplex PCR. The sample contains roughly 150,000 clones, more than 60% of which appear only once. Study-level results: A later analysis linked a missense variant in DCLRE1C to the trimming of TCR beta V and J genes. Previously analyzed data showed that most TCR beta V segments were productive at a frequency of about 87% or about 30%.

In the case of this clone: Its antigen remains unknown.

The chain recombines TRBV29-1 with TRBJ1-3; tentative D call: TRBD1 (5 bases). Sequences were obtained from PBMCs. This receptor was identified in a middle-aged man in good health and CMV-seropositive. The CDR3 region has the DNA TGCAGCGTTGGGTCGGGGGAGTCTGGAAACACCATATATTTT. This encodes CSVGSGESGNTIYF. Using reference TRBV29-1 and TRBJ1-3 for the parts outside the CDR3, the full variable domain is SAVISQKPSRDICQRGTSLTIQCQVDSQVTMMFWYRQQPGQSLTLIATANQGSEATYESGFVIDKFPISRPNLTFSTLTVSNMSPEDSSIYLCSVGSGESGNTIYFGEGSWLTVV.